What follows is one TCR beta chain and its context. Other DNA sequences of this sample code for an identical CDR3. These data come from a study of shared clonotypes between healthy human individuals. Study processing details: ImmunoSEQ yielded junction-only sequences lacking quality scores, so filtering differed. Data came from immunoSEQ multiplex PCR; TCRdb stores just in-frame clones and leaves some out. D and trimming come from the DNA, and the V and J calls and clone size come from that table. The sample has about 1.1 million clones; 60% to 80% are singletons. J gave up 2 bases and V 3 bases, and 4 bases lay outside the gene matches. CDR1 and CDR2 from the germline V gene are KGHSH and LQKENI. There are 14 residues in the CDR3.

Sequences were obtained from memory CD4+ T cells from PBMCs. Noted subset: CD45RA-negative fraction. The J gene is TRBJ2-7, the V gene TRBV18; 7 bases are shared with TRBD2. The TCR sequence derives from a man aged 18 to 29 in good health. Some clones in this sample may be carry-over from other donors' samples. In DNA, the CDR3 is TGTGCCAGCTCACCCCCGGGACTACCCTACGAGCAGTACTTC. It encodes CASSPPGLPYEQYF.